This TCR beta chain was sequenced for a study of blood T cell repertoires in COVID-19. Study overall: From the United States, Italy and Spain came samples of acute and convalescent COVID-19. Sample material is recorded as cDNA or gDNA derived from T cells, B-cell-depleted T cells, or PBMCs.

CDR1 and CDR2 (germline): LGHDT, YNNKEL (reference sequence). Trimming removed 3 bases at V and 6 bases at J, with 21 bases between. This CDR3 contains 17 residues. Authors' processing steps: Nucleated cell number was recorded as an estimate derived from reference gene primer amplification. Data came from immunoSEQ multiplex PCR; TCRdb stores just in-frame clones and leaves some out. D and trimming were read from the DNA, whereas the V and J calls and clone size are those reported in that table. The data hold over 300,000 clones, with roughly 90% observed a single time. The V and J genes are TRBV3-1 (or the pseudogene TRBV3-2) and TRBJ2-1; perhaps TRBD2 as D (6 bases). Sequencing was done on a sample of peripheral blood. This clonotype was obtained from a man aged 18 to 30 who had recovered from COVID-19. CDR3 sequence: CASSHPHGGGAGNEQFF. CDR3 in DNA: TGTGCCAGCAGCCATCCCCATGGAGGAGGGGCCGGCAATGAGCAGTTCTTC.